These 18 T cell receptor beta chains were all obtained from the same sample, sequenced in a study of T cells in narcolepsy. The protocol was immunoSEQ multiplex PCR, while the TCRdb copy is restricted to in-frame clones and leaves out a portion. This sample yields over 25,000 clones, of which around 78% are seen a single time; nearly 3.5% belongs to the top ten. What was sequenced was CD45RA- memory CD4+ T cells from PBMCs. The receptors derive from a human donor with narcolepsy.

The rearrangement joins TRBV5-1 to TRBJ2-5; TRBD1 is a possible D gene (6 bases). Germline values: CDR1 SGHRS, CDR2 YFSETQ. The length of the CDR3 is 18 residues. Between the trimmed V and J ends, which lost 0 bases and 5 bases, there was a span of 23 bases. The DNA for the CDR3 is TGCGCCAGCAGCTTGGAGTGGGCGCCCAAAATGAGGGGGGAGACCCAGTACTTC. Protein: CASSLEWAPKMRGETQYF.

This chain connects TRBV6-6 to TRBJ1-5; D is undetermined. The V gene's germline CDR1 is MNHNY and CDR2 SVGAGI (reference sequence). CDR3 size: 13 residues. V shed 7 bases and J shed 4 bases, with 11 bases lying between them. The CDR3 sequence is CASMRSSNQPQHF. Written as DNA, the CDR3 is TGTGCCAGCATGAGGTCGTCGAATCAGCCCCAGCATTTT.

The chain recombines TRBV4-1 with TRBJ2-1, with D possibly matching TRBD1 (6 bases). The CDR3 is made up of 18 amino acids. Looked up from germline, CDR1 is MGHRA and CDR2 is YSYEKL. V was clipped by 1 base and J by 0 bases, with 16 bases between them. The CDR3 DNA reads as TGCGCCAGCAGCCAAGGAACACTTGGACAGAGCTCCTACAATGAGCAGTTCTTC. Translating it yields CASSQGTLGQSSYNEQFF.

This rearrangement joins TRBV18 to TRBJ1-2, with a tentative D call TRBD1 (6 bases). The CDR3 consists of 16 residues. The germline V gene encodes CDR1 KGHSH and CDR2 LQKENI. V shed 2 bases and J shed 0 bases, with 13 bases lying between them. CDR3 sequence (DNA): TGTGCCAGCTCACCATCTGGACAGTTATCTAACTATGGCTACACCTTC. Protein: CASSPSGQLSNYGYTF.

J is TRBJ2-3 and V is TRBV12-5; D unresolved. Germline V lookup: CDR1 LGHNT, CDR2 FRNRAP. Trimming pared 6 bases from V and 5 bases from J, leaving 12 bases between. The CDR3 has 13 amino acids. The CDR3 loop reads CASGSSGLDTQYF. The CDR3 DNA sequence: TGTGCTAGTGGATCGTCAGGATTAGATACGCAGTATTTT.

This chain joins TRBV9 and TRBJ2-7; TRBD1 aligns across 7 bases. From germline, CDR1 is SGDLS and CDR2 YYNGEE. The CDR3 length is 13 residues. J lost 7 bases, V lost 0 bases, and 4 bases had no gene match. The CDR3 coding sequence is TGTGCCAGCAGCGTAGACAGGGGAAGAGAGCAGTACTTC. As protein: CASSVDRGREQYF.

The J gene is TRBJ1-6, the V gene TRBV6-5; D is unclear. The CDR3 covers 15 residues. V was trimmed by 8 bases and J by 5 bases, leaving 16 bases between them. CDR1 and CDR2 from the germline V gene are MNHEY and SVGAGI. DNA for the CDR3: TGTGCCAGCTGTAAGGTGGTTCGCGATAATTCACCCCTCCACTTT. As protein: CASCKVVRDNSPLHF.

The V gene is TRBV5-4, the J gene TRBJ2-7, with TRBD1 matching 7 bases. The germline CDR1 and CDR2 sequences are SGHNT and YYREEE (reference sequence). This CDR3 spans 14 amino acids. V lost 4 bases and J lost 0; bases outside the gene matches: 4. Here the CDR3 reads CASSLDRASYEQYF. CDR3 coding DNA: TGTGCCAGCAGCCTTGACAGGGCCTCCTACGAGCAGTACTTC.

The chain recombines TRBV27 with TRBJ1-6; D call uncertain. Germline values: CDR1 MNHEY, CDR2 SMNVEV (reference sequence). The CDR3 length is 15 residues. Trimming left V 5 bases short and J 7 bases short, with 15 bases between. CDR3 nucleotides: TGTGCCAGCAGTCCCTTCGCCGTGGGGAATTCACCCCTCCACTTT. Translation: CASSPFAVGNSPLHF.

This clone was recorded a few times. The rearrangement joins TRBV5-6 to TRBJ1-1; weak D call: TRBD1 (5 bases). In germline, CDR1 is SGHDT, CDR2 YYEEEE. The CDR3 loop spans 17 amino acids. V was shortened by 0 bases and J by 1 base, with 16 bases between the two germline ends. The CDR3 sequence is CASSLGPGQSGNTEAFF. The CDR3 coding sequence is TGTGCCAGCAGCTTGGGACCAGGGCAGTCCGGGAACACTGAAGCTTTCTTT.

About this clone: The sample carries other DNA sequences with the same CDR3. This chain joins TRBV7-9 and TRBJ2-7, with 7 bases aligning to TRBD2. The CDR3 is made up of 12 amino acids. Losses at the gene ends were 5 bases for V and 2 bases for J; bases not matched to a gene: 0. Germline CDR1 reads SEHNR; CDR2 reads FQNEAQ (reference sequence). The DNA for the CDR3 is TGTGCCAGCAGCCGGGAGGCCTACGAGCAGTACTTC. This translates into CASSREAYEQYF.

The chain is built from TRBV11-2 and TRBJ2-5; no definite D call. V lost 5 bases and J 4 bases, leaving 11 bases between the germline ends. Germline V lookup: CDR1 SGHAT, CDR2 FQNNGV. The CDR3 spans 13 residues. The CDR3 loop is CASSLAGLETQYF. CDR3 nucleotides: TGTGCCAGCAGCCTCGCAGGTTTAGAGACCCAGTACTTC.

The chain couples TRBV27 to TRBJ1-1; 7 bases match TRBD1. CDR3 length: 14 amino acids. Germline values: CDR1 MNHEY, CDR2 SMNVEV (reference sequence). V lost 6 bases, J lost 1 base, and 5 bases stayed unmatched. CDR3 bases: TGTGCCAGCAGCCTTCACAGGGGGAACACTGAAGCTTTCTTT. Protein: CASSLHRGNTEAFF.

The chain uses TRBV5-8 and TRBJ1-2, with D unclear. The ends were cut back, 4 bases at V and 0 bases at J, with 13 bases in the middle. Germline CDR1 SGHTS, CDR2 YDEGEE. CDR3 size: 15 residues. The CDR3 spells CASSTYDISNYGYTF. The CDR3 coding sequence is TGTGCCAGCAGCACCTACGACATTTCTAACTATGGCTACACCTTC.

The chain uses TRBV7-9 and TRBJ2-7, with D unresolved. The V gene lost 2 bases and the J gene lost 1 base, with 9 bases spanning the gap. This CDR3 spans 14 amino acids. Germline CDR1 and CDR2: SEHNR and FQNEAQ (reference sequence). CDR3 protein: CASSLLGLSYEQYF. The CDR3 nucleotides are TGTGCCAGCAGCTTACTTGGCCTTTCCTACGAGCAGTACTTC.

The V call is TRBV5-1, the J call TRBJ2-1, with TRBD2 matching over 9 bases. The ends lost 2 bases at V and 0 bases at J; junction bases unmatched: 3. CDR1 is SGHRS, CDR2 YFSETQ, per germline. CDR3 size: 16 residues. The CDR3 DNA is TGCGCCAGCAGCTTCCTAGCGGGGATCTCCTACAATGAGCAGTTCTTC. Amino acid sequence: CASSFLAGISYNEQFF.

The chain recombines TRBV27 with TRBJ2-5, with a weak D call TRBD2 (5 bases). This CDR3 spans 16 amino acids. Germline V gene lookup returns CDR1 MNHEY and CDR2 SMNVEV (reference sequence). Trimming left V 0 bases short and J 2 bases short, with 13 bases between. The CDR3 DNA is TGTGCCAGCAGTTTATCGAAGATGGGGAGTCAAGAGACCCAGTACTTC. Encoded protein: CASSLSKMGSQETQYF.

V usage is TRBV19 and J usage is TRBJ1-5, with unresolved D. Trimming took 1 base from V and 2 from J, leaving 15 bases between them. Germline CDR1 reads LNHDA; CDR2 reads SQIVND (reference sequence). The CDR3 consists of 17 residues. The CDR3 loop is CASSIVFGPPGNQPQHF. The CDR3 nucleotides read TGTGCCAGTAGTATAGTGTTTGGGCCCCCGGGCAATCAGCCCCAGCATTTT.